This section outlines one TCR beta chain sequence together with its context. Its specificity is not known. Repertoires were generated with immunoSEQ multiplex PCR, while TCRdb's copy carries only in-frame clones and drops some. The sample yields under 85,000 clones, about 91% seen once. These data come from a study of OX40 agonist ivuxolimab in advanced cancers. Study results and limitations: With doses of 0.1 to 3.0 mg/kg, CD4+ and CD8+ blood T cells had undergone clonal expansion by week 6.

The CDR3 extends over 14 amino acids. Germline V gene data show CDR1 as LNHDA and CDR2 as SQIVND (reference sequence). The junction had 6 bases not matched to a gene; V was cut back by 6 bases and J by 7 bases. J is TRBJ2-2 and V is TRBV19; 9 nucleotides align to TRBD1. Material: CD4+ or CD8+ T cells sorted from blood, obtained in a trial of the OX40 agonist ivuxolimab. The receptor was derived from an adult with an advanced solid tumor such as melanoma, head and neck, liver or kidney cancer. CDR3 nucleotide sequence: TGTGCCAGTAGCGACAGGGGGTTTGGCGGGGAGCTGTTTTTT. Encoded protein: CASSDRGFGGELFF.